The 2 T cell receptor beta chains listed next were all sequenced from one sample in a study of cytomegalovirus exposure and HLA in healthy donors. A multiplex PCR was run with 60 Vbeta primers and 13 Jbeta primers. TCRdb's copy holds only in-frame clones and misses some; the assay was immunoSEQ multiplex PCR. The top ten clones hold 4.5% to 6% of a sample with 200,000 to 300,000 clones, about 81% of them seen once. The sequencing sample was made of PBMCs. All receptors derive from a woman aged 40 to 50 in good health and CMV-seropositive.

The genes are TRBV19 and TRBJ1-4, with 10 positions matching TRBD1. Germline values: CDR1 LNHDA, CDR2 SQIVND (reference sequence). V shed 6 bases and J 7 bases; nucleotides not matched to a gene: 5. CDR3 size: 14 residues. The CDR3 spells CASRTGTGVEKLFF. The CDR3, as DNA: TGTGCCAGTAGAACCGGGACAGGGGTTGAAAAACTGTTTTTT.

The rearrangement links TRBV10-3 to TRBJ1-2; possible D gene TRBD1, 6 bases. This CDR3 comprises 17 residues. The V gene lost 0 bases and the J gene lost 4 bases, with 18 bases spanning the gap. CDR1 and CDR2 (germline): ENHRY, SYGVKD. As DNA, the CDR3 is TGTGCCATCAGTGAGTCGGGTGATTCAGGGGACCTCTATGGCTACACCTTC. Protein product: CAISESGDSGDLYGYTF.